This is a list of T cell receptor beta chains from one sample in a study of OX40 agonist ivuxolimab in advanced cancers. Produced via immunoSEQ multiplex PCR; TCRdb's table is partial and in-frame only. The repertoire holds around 11,000 clones, with over 70% as singletons. The sequencing used CD4+ or CD8+ T cells sorted from blood, collected in a trial of the OX40 agonist ivuxolimab. The receptors originated from an adult with an advanced solid tumor such as melanoma, head and neck, liver or kidney cancer. Each CDR3 is given with its conserved first and last residue. A D gene is named only where the DNA matches it firmly. Clone size, where shown, is once, few, many, or a class for clones that have expanded.

j_call: TRBJ2-3; d_call: TRBD1; clone_size: -; v_call: TRBV2; cdr3_nt: TGTGCCATCCCGACAGGGGCCCTTAGCACAGATACGCAGTATTTT; cdr3_aa: CAIPTGALSTDTQYF
j_call: TRBJ2-1; d_call: -; clone_size: -; v_call: TRBV27; cdr3_nt: TGTGCCAGCAGTACAAGTATCACCTACAATGAGCAGTTCTTC; cdr3_aa: CASSTSITYNEQFF
j_call: TRBJ1-5; d_call: -; clone_size: -; v_call: TRBV4-1; cdr3_nt: TGCGCCAGCAGCCAAGATCTGGGGACGAGCCAGCCCCAGCATTTT; cdr3_aa: CASSQDLGTSQPQHF
j_call: TRBJ1-1; d_call: -; clone_size: -; v_call: TRBV5-4; cdr3_nt: TGTGCCAGCAGCGGGGCGATGAACACTGAAGCTTTCTTT; cdr3_aa: CASSGAMNTEAFF
j_call: TRBJ2-1; d_call: TRBD2; clone_size: medium-sized; v_call: TRBV30; cdr3_nt: TGTGCCTGGGGGCGCGGGGGGTTCAATGAGCAGTTCTTC; cdr3_aa: CAWGRGGFNEQFF
j_call: TRBJ2-1; d_call: TRBD2; clone_size: -; v_call: TRBV30; cdr3_nt: TGTGCCTGGAGCTTACTAGCGGCAAGCTCTCGCAATGAGCAGTTCTTC; cdr3_aa: CAWSLLAASSRNEQFF
j_call: TRBJ2-7; d_call: -; clone_size: -; v_call: TRBV30; cdr3_nt: TGTGCCTGGAGTCCGGACTACGAGCAGTACTTC; cdr3_aa: CAWSPDYEQYF
j_call: TRBJ2-1; d_call: TRBD2; clone_size: -; v_call: TRBV7-2; cdr3_nt: TGTGCCAGCAGCTTAGCCATGGCGGGAGCTAATGAGCAGTTCTTC; cdr3_aa: CASSLAMAGANEQFF
j_call: TRBJ2-5; d_call: -; clone_size: -; v_call: TRBV6-5; cdr3_nt: TGTGCCAGCAGTCCCCGGGACGGACAAGAGACCCAGTACTTC; cdr3_aa: CASSPRDGQETQYF
j_call: TRBJ2-1; d_call: -; clone_size: once; v_call: TRBV5-1; cdr3_nt: TGCGCCAGCAGCTTGGGGACGGCTGACTATGGGCAGTTCTTC; cdr3_aa: CASSLGTADYGQFF
j_call: TRBJ2-3; d_call: -; clone_size: -; v_call: TRBV7-8; cdr3_nt: TGTGCCAGCAGCCCTTGGACTATGAGCACAGATACGCAGTATTTT; cdr3_aa: CASSPWTMSTDTQYF
j_call: TRBJ2-7; d_call: -; clone_size: -; v_call: TRBV6-1; cdr3_nt: TGTGCCAGCCGCAAAACAGGACTGATCTTCTACGAGCAGTACTTC; cdr3_aa: CASRKTGLIFYEQYF
j_call: TRBJ2-1; d_call: -; clone_size: -; v_call: TRBV1; cdr3_nt: TGCACCAGACCGCTAGCGGGGCCGCGCAATGAGCAGTTCTTC; cdr3_aa: CTRPLAGPRNEQFF
j_call: TRBJ2-2; d_call: -; clone_size: -; v_call: TRBV15; cdr3_nt: TGTGCCACCAGGTATCAGGGCTACACCGGGGAGCTGTTTTTT; cdr3_aa: CATRYQGYTGELFF
j_call: TRBJ2-1; d_call: -; clone_size: few; v_call: TRBV7-2; cdr3_nt: TGTGCCAGCAGCTTAGGACTAAGTGCCAATGAGCAGTTCTTC; cdr3_aa: CASSLGLSANEQFF
j_call: TRBJ2-3; d_call: TRBD2; clone_size: -; v_call: TRBV5-4; cdr3_nt: TGTGCCAGCCGGCCCACGCCCCTAGCGGCAGATACGCAGTATTTT; cdr3_aa: CASRPTPLAADTQYF
j_call: TRBJ2-5; d_call: TRBD2; clone_size: -; v_call: TRBV30; cdr3_nt: TGTGCCTGGAGTCACTACGGACTAGCGGGAGTGGAGACCCAGTACTTC; cdr3_aa: CAWSHYGLAGVETQYF